The 15 T cell receptor beta chains in this list originate from one sample, sequenced in a study of patients and donors after allogeneic stem cell transplantation. TCRdb called the RT-PCR reads again in MiXCR, with one record for every CDR3 protein. The table includes about 150,000 distinct CDR3 sequences, nearly 25% detected once. The source material was blood, either unsorted or a sorted T cell fraction (not recorded which). These receptor sequences come from a human donor who was either an allogeneic HSCT recipient or a stem cell or donor lymphocyte infusion donor (not recorded which). It is not recorded whose cells these are; they may come from a transplant donor.

In its sample, this clonotype was seen a few times. The CDR3 sequence: CASSVLDGKETQYF. CDR3 nucleotide sequence: TGTGCCAGCAGTGTTCTGGACGGAAAAGAGACCCAGTACTTC. The chain uses TRBV2 and TRBJ2-5; no firm D call. The CDR3 runs 14 residues. Germline lookup yields CDR1 SNHLY and CDR2 FYNNEI. With 4 bases removed from V and 3 bases from J, the gap between germline ends came to 12 bases. The full variable domain, its missing parts supplied by reference TRBV2 and TRBJ2-5, is EPEVTQTPSHQVTQMGQEVILRCVPISNHLYFYWYRQILGQKVEFLVSFYNNEISEKSEIFDDQFSVERPDGSNFTLKIRSTKLEDSAMYFCASSVLDGKETQYFGPGTRLLVL.

This clonotype was found a few times. In nucleotides, the CDR3 is TGTGCCAGCAGGCCCGCCCTCCAGAAGACAGGGGACAATCAGCCCCAGCATTTT. Translation: CASRPALQKTGDNQPQHF. The V call is TRBV5-8, the J call TRBJ1-5; 8 bases align to TRBD1. The V segment lost 5 bases and the J segment 3 bases; nucleotides outside the gene matches: 16. From germline, CDR1 is SGHTS and CDR2 YDEGEE. This CDR3 has 18 residues.

This rearrangement joins TRBV7-3 to TRBJ2-3; D gene ambiguous. The germline V gene has CDR1 SGHTA and CDR2 FQGTGA. V lost 3 bases to trimming and J lost 0 bases, with 7 bases between them. The CDR3 contains 14 residues. The CDR3 DNA follows: TGTGCCAGCAGCTTCGAGGCTAGCACAGATACGCAGTATTTT. It is translated as CASSFEASTDTQYF.

CDR3: CASSRTPGDGSMNTEAFF. CDR3 DNA sequence: TGCGCCAGCAGTCGAACTCCTGGGGACGGCTCCATGAACACTGAAGCTTTCTTT. The chain uses TRBV5-1 and TRBJ1-1, with a possible D match to TRBD1 (5 bases). Germline assignment: CDR1 SGHRS and CDR2 YFSETQ. This CDR3 has 18 amino acids. Trimming removed 5 bases at V and 0 bases at J, with 23 bases between.

The chain has TRBV7-2 and TRBJ2-5, with D possibly TRBD2 on 6 matching bases. CDR3 length: 15 residues. V dropped 11 bases and J dropped 1 base, with 20 bases sitting between them. CDR1 SGHTA and CDR2 FQGNSA come from the germline V gene. CDR3 sequence: CAVTTGVTLQETQYF. The CDR3 nucleotides are TGTGCCGTCACTACGGGGGTCACCCTCCAAGAGACCCAGTACTTC.

This chain joins TRBV7-3 and TRBJ1-4, with TRBD1 matching over 10 bases. CDR1 SGHTA and CDR2 FQGTGA come from the germline V gene. V shed 4 bases, J shed 8 bases, and the junction held 4 bases outside the gene matches. The CDR3 contains 14 residues. CDR3 loop: CASSSGQGYEKLFF. The CDR3 bases are TGTGCCAGCAGCTCGGGACAGGGGTACGAAAAACTGTTTTTT.

The chain combines TRBV12-3 or TRBV12-4 with TRBJ1-5; 8 nucleotides agree with TRBD1. The CDR3 totals 12 residues. V dropped 5 bases and J dropped 15; count of bases not matched to a gene: 9. The CDR3 loop is CASSHNRGKGHF. The CDR3 DNA sequence: TGTGCCAGCAGTCATAACAGGGGGAAGGGGCATTTT.

This clonotype was found a few times. The chain has TRBV19 and TRBJ1-1; 8 bases agree with TRBD1. Germline assignment: CDR1 LNHDA and CDR2 SQIVND (reference sequence). V shed 7 bases, J shed 3 bases, and the junction held 10 bases outside the gene matches. The CDR3 covers 15 residues. The CDR3 here is CASTPGQEDYTEAFF. DNA of the CDR3: TGTGCCAGTACCCCGGGACAGGAGGACTACACTGAAGCTTTCTTT.

This clonotype was seen more than once but under ten times. CDR3 sequence: CSARGGLEGYTEAFF. The CDR3 nucleotides read TGCAGTGCTAGAGGGGGGCTGGAGGGCTACACTGAAGCTTTCTTT. V and J are TRBV20-1 and TRBJ1-1, with D possibly being TRBD1 (6 bases). V shed 1 base and J shed 3 bases, with 15 bases lying between them. The V gene's germline CDR1 is DFQATT and CDR2 SNEGSKA (reference sequence). This CDR3 spans 15 amino acids.

This clonotype was picked up a small number of times. The CDR3 protein is CASRPGQTNEQYF. The CDR3 DNA follows: TGTGCCAGCAGACCGGGACAGACTAACGAGCAGTACTTC. The chain couples TRBV12-3 or TRBV12-4 to TRBJ2-7; TRBD1 matches 7 bases. The ends lost 6 bases at V and 5 bases at J; junction bases unmatched: 7. The CDR3 is 13 residues long.

This clonotype was found a few times. The chain combines TRBV12-3 or TRBV12-4 with TRBJ1-5, with 7 bases fitting TRBD1. This CDR3 spans 14 amino acids. The J segment lost 4 bases and the V segment lost 6 bases, leaving 6 bases of the junction unmatched. Written as DNA, the CDR3 is TGTGCCAGCAGACGGACAGGTTTAAATCAGCCCCAGCATTTT. Translated, it gives CASRRTGLNQPQHF.

The V gene is TRBV4-3, the J gene TRBJ2-3; D uncertain. This CDR3 region has 14 residues. CDR1 and CDR2 (germline): LGHNA, YSLEER. Between the trimmed V and J ends, which lost 4 bases and 0 bases, there was a span of 8 bases. This CDR3 is CASSPGPSTDTQYF. Written as DNA, the CDR3 is TGCGCCAGCAGCCCAGGTCCTAGCACAGATACGCAGTATTTT.

This clonotype showed up just a few times. The chain employs TRBV5-1 and TRBJ2-1, with 7 nucleotides matching TRBD1. With 1 base clipped from V and 2 bases from J, the junction kept 0 bases outside the gene matches. The germline V gene has CDR1 SGHRS and CDR2 YFSETQ. This CDR3 comprises 14 residues. CDR3 amino acids: CASSLRGPYNEQFF. In nucleotides, the CDR3 is TGCGCCAGCAGCTTGAGGGGGCCCTACAATGAGCAGTTCTTC.

The CDR3 loop is CASSSSGIPHPPYNEQFF. CDR3 DNA: TGTGCCAGCAGCTCGAGCGGAATTCCCCACCCGCCCTACAATGAGCAGTTCTTC. The chain recombines TRBV7-9 with TRBJ2-1; D possibly corresponds to TRBD2 (5 bases). CDR1 SEHNR and CDR2 FQNEAQ come from the germline V gene (reference sequence). V dropped 4 bases and J dropped 2 bases, with 21 bases sitting between them. This CDR3 has 18 amino acids. Together with reference TRBV7-9 and TRBJ2-1, the CDR3 gives the full variable domain: DTGVSQNPRHKITKRGQNVTFRCDPISEHNRLYWYRQTLGQGPEFLTYFQNEAQLEKSRLLSDRFSAERPKGSFSTLEIQRTEQGDSAMYLCASSSSGIPHPPYNEQFFGPGTRLTVL.

This clonotype has more than one count but fewer than ten. The chain employs TRBV28 and TRBJ1-1; a weak D match, TRBD1 (5 bases). Trimming cost V 7 bases and J 1 base, with 22 bases left between them. The CDR3 loop spans 17 amino acids. Germline lookup yields CDR1 MDHEN and CDR2 SYDVKM. CDR3 DNA sequence: TGTGCCAGCACCCAAAAAAGGGGCAGGCCTCAGAACACTGAAGCTTTCTTT. Encoded protein: CASTQKRGRPQNTEAFF.